One and the same sample provided the 10 T cell receptor beta chains below, sequenced in a study of T cell responses to AZD1222 COVID-19 vaccine. The method was immunoSEQ multiplex PCR; TCRdb's version includes in-frame clones alone and lacks a portion of them. Found here are some 25,000 clones, roughly 86% of them singletons; the top ten hold 6% to 8%. The sample in question was peripheral blood, obtained 28 days after the second AZD1222 dose. These receptors were taken from an adult who received the AZD1222 COVID-19 vaccine.

The chain is built from TRBV28 and TRBJ2-7, with 9 bases identical to TRBD1. This CDR3 is built from 17 residues. Trimming took 6 bases from V and 0 from J; bases not matched to a gene: 12. The V gene's germline CDR1 is MDHEN and CDR2 SYDVKM. The CDR3 coding sequence is TGTGCCAGCAGGCCACCGGGACAGGGATTCCGCTCCTACGAGCAGTACTTC. Its translation is CASRPPGQGFRSYEQYF.

This sequence joins TRBV6-4 and TRBJ2-1; 13 bases are a match to TRBD2. The V gene's germline CDR1 is MRHNA and CDR2 SNTAGT. V gave up 0 bases and J gave up 7 bases; unmatched junction bases: 3. The CDR3 contains 16 residues. In DNA form, the CDR3 reads TGTGCCAGCAGTGACTCCGGGACTAGCGGGGTTAATGAGCAGTTCTTC. Amino acids: CASSDSGTSGVNEQFF.

The chain is built from TRBV5-1 and TRBJ1-1, with a weak D call TRBD1 (6 bases). Trimming took 4 bases from V and 1 from J, leaving 14 bases between them. The CDR3 runs 15 residues. The germline V gene encodes CDR1 SGHRS and CDR2 YFSETQ. CDR3 nucleotides: TGCGCCAGCAGCCCGTCCAGACAGGAGAACACTGAAGCTTTCTTT. Translated, it gives CASSPSRQENTEAFF.

The CDR3 region has the DNA TGTGCGGGAAGGAGATCCTATAATTCACCCCTCCACTTT. Residues: CAGRRSYNSPLHF. The chain is built from TRBV6-6 and TRBJ1-6; no clear D. Germline CDR1 and CDR2: MNHNY and SVGAGI (reference sequence). This CDR3 is 13 amino acids long.

This sequence joins TRBV9 and TRBJ1-5, with D possibly being TRBD1 (5 bases). The CDR3 consists of 15 residues. CDR1 and CDR2 (germline): SGDLS, YYNGEE. V lost 6 bases, J lost 3 bases, and 16 bases lay in between. The CDR3 region is CASTRGLGANQPQHF. CDR3 DNA sequence: TGTGCCAGCACCCGTGGGCTAGGGGCCAATCAGCCCCAGCATTTT.

This clone is a singleton in its sample. The genes are TRBV9 and TRBJ1-4; 9 bases fit TRBD1. CDR1 is SGDLS, CDR2 YYNGEE, per germline. This CDR3 has 16 amino acids. V shed 0 bases, J shed 6 bases, and the junction held 6 bases outside the gene matches. The CDR3 reads CASSVAPQGADEKLFF. The CDR3 DNA reads as TGTGCCAGCAGCGTAGCCCCACAGGGGGCAGATGAAAAACTGTTTTTT.

The rearrangement joins TRBV25-1 to TRBJ2-2; D remains ambiguous. Trimming removed 1 base at V and 1 base at J, with 7 bases between. This CDR3 is 15 amino acids long. Germline V gene sequence: CDR1 MGHDK, CDR2 SYGVNS. The CDR3 protein is CASSESVQNTGELFF. Written as DNA, the CDR3 is TGTGCCAGCAGTGAATCGGTTCAGAACACCGGGGAGCTGTTTTTT.

This chain joins TRBV3-1 (or the pseudogene TRBV3-2) and TRBJ2-3; tentatively, D is TRBD2 (6 bases). CDR1 and CDR2 from the germline V gene are LGHDT and YNNKEL (reference sequence). This CDR3 spans 15 amino acids. V lost 1 base to trimming and J lost 3 bases, with 11 bases between them. The CDR3 bases are TGTGCCAGCAGCCAAGCGACTAGTTGGACAGATACGCAGTATTTT. Translating it yields CASSQATSWTDTQYF.

The CDR3 region is CASSPPGGATNEKLFF. CDR3 coding DNA: TGTGCCAGCTCACCACCAGGGGGTGCAACTAATGAAAAACTGTTTTTT. The chain uses TRBV18 and TRBJ1-4; D is perhaps TRBD1 (6 bases). This CDR3 has 16 residues. Trimming removed 0 bases at V and 0 bases at J, with 8 bases between. Germline CDR1 reads KGHSH; CDR2 reads LQKENI.

This clone was found once. The chain links TRBV18 to TRBJ2-7; 9 positions agree with TRBD2. This CDR3 contains 15 residues. The junction had 10 bases not matched to a gene; V was cut back by 3 bases and J by 7 bases. CDR1 is KGHSH and CDR2 is LQKENI in the germline V gene. This CDR3 is CASSPLVAGDSEQYF. DNA for the CDR3: TGTGCCAGCTCACCGCTGGTAGCGGGAGATTCGGAGCAGTACTTC. The entire variable domain, with the rest obtained from reference TRBV18 and TRBJ2-7, is as follows: NAGVMQNPRHLVRRRGQEARLRCSPMKGHSHVYWYRQLPEEGLKFMVYLQKENIIDESGMPKERFSAEFPKEGPSILRIQQVVRGDSAAYFCASSPLVAGDSEQYFGPGTRLTVT.